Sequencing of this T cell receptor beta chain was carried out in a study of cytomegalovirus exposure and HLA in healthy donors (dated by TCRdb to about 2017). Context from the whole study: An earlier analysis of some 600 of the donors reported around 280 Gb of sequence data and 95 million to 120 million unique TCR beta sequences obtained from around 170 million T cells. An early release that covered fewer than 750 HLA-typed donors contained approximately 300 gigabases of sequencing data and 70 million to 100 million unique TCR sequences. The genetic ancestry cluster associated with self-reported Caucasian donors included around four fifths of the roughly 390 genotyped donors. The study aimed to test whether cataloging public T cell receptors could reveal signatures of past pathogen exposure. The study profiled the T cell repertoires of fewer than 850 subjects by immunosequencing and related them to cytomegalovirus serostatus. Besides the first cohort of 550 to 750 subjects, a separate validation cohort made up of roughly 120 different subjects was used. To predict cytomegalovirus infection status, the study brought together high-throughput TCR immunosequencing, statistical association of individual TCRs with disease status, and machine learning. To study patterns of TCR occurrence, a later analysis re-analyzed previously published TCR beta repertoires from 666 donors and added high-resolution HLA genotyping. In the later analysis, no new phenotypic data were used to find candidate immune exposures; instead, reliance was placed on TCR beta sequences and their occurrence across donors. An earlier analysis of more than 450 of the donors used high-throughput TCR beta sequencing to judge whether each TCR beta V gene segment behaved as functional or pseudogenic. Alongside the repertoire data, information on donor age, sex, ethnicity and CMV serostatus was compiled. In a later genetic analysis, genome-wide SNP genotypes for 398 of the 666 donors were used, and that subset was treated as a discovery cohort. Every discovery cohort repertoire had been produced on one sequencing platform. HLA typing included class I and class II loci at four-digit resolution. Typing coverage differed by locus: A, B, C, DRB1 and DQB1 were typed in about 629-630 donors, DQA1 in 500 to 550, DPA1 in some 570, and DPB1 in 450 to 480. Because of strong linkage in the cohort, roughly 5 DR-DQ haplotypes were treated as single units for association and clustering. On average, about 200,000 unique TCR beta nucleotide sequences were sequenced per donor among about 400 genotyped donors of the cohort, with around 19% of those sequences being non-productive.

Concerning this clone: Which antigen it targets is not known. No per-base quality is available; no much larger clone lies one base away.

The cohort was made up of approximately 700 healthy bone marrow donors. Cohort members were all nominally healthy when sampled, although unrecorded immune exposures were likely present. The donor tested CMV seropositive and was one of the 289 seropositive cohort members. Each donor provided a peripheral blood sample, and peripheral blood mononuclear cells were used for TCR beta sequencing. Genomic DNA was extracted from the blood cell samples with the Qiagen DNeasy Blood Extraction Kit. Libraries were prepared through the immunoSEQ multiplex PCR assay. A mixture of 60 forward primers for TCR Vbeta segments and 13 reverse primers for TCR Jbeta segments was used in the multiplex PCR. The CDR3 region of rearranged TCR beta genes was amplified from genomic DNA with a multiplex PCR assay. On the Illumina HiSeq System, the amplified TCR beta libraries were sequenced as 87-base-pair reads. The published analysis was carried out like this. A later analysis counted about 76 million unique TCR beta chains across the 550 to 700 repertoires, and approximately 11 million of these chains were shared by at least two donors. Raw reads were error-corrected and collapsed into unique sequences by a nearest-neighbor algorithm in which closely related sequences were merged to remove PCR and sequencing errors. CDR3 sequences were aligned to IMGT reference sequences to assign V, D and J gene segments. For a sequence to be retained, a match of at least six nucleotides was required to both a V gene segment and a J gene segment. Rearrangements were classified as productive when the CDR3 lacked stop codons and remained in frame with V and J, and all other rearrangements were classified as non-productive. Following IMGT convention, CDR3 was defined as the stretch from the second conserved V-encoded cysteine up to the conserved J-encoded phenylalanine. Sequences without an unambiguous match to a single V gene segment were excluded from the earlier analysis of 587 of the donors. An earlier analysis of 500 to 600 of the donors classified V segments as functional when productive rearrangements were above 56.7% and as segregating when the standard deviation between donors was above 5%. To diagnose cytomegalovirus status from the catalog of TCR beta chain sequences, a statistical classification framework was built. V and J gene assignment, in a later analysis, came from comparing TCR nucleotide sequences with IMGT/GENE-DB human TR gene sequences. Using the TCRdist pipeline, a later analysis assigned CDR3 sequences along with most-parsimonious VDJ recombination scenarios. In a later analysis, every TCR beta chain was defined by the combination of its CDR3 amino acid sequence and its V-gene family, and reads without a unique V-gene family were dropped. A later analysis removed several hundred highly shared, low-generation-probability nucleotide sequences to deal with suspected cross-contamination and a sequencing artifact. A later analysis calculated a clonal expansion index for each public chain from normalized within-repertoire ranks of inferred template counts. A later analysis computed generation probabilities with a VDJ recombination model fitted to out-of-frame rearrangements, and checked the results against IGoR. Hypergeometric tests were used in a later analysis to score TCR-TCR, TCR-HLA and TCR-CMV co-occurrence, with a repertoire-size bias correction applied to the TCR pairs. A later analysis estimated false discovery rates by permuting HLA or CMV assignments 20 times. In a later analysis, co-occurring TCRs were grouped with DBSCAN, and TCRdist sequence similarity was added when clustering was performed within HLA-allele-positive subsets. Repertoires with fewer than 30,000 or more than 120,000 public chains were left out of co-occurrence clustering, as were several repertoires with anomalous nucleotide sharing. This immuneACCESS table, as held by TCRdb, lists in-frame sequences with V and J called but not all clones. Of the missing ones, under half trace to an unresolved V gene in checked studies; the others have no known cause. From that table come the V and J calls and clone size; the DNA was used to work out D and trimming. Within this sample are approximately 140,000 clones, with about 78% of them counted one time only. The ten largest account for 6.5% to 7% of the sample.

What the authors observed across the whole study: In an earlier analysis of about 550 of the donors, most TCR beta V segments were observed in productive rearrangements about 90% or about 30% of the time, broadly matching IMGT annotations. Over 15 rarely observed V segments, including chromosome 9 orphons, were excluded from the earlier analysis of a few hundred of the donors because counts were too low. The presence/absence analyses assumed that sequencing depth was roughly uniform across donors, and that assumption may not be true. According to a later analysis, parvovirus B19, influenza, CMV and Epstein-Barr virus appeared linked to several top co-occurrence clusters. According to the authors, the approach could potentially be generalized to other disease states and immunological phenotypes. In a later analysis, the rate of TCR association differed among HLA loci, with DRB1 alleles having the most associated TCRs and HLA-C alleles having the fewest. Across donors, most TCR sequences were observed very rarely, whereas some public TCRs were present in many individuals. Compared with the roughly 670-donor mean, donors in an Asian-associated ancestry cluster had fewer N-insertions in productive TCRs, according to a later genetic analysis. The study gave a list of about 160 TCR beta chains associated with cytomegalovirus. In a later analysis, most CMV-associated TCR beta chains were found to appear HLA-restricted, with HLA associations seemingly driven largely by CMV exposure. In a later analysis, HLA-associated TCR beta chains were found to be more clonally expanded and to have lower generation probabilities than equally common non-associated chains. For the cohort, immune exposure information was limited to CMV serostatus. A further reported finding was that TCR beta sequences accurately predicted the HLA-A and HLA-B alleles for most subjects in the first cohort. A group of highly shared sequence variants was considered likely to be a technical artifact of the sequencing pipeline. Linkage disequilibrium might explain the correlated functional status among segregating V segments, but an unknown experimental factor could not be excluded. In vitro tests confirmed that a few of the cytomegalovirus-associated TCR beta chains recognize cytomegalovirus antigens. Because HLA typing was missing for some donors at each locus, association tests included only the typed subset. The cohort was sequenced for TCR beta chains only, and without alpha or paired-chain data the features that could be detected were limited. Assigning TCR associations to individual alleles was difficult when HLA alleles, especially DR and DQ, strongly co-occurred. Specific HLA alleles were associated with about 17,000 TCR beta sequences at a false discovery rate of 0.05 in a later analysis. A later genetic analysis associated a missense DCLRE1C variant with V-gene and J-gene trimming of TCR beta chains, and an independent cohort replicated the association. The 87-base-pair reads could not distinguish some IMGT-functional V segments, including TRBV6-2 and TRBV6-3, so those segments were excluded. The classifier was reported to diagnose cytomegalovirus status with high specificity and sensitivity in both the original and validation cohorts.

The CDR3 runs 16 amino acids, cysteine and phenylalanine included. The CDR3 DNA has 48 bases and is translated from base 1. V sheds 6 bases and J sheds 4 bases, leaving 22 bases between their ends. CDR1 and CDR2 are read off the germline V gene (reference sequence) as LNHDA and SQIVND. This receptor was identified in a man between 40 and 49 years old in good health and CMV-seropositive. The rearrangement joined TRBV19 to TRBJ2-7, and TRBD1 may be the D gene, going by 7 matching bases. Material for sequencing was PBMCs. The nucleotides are TGTGCCAGTAGAAGCGGTGGAGGGGGCGGAAGATACGAGCAGTACTTC. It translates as CASRSGGGGGRYEQYF.